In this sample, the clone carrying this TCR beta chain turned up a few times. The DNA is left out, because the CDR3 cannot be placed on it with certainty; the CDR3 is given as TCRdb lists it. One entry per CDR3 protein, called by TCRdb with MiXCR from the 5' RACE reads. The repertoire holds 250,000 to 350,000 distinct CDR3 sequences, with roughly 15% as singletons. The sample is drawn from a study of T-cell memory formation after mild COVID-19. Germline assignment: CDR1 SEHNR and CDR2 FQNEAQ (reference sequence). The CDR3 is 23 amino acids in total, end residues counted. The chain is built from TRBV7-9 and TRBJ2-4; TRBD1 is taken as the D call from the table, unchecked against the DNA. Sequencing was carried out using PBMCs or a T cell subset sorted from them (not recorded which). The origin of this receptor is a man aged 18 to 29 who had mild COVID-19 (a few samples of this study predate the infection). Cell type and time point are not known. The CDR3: CASSKQGLNSVLRRRDPDQIQYF.